This T cell receptor beta chain came from a study of shared clonotypes between healthy human individuals. Study context: Two women and a few men aged 18 to 49 served as donors. Three plates each covered CD4 naive and memory; CD8 naive two, CD8 memory one.

V dropped 0 bases and J dropped 5 bases, with 8 bases sitting between them. CDR3 length equals 13 residues. The germline V gene encodes CDR1 MNHNY and CDR2 SVGAGI (reference sequence). Per the study methods: ImmunoSEQ supplied junction-only sequences lacking quality scores, so filtering was different. Profiled with immunoSEQ multiplex PCR; TCRdb holds only in-frame clones, not every one. The DNA was the basis for D and trimming; V, J and clone size are from that table. The data hold 2,500,000 or so clones, with 85% to 95% observed a single time. The gene calls are TRBV6-6 and TRBJ2-7; TRBD1 or TRBD2 may be the D gene (6 bases each). The sequence was obtained from a man in his late teens or twenties in good health. The specimen sequenced was naive CD4+ T cells sorted from blood. Subset given: CD45RA+ positively selected. The CDR3 loop reads CASSYSGGHEQYF. Here the CDR3 DNA reads TGTGCCAGCAGTTACTCGGGGGGCCACGAGCAGTACTTC.